The source of this TCR beta chain is a study of post-analysis software for immune sequencing data (dated by TCRdb to between 2015 and 2016). Broadly, across the study: Disease courses on record covered relapsing-remitting, secondary progressive and progressive-relapsing multiple sclerosis, though some patients had no subtype annotation. A subset of samples was prepared in parallel using single-end sample barcoding, then pooled and co-amplified after Illumina adapter ligation. The patient repertoires were set against about 12 previously published healthy control repertoires from donors whose ages ranged from roughly 6 to 25 years.

Study-level results and caveats: The control group was slightly older than the multiple sclerosis patient group. Significantly higher frequencies in patients than in controls were found for about five TRBV segments, including TRBV5-6, TRBV5-1 and TRBV20-1. Compared with controls, multiple sclerosis patients had significantly lower normalized Chao1 diversity, a finding suggesting substantial peripheral T-cell clonal expansion. When samples were clustered directly using the F measure, samples prepared in the same batch co-clustered strongly, which prompted a batch-effect correction.

TCR beta repertoires were profiled from peripheral blood of roughly 13 young patients with multiple sclerosis to demonstrate the VDJtools post-analysis software. The multiple sclerosis patients were children and adolescents ranging in age from 6 to 15 years. In regard to this clonotype: Its antigen has not been determined. Nothing much larger sits one base from this clone, and base qualities are not available.

Taken from cysteine to phenylalanine, the CDR3 has 16 residues. Here the CDR3 DNA is all that survives: 48 bases in frame from base 1. Germline trimming amounts to 0 bases on V and 3 bases on J, with 4 as the count of junction bases outside the gene matches. CDR1 and CDR2, looked up from the germline V gene, are LGHNA and YNFKEQ. Library creation used PCR. Instrument used: Illumina HiSeq 2500. To reduce PCR and sequencing biases, unique molecular identifiers were incorporated into the TCR beta cDNA libraries. Per 1 to 10 million input T cells, some 500,000 cDNA molecules were obtained, such that each molecule approximated one T cell. The patient libraries were prepared and sequenced using the same protocol as the earlier healthy control dataset. Within a given batch, samples were prepared together, multiplexed and sequenced on the same HiSeq lane. In the authors' own workflow: Raw barcoded reads were processed with MIGEC, and single-read molecular identifier groups were discarded before consensus assembly and CDR3 extraction. VDJtools was used for post-analysis of the clonotype tables, and diversity was normalized by down-sampling every dataset to the size of the smallest sample. Repertoire overlap clustering matched CDR3 amino acid but not nucleotide sequences to correct batch-related cross-sample contamination. TCRdb trimmed the raw reads at Q25, called clones with MiXCR and kept productive beta chains. Identical CDR3 protein sequences are pooled into one entry, listed with their most common genes and DNA. The V and J calls come from TCRdb's annotation, not from the publication. The sample contains 600,000 to 750,000 distinct CDR3 sequences, approximately 59% of them found a single time. Roughly 10% of the sample is in the top ten clones.

The sample comprised blood. This receptor was taken from a girl aged 2 to 10 with multiple sclerosis. The rearranged segments are TRBV4-2 and TRBJ2-3; TRBD1 agrees with 9 junctional bases. The nucleotide sequence reads TGTGCCAGCAGCCAAGAAGACAGGGGGAGGACAGATACGCAGTATTTT. Translated, it gives CASSQEDRGRTDTQYF.